Each of the 20 T cell receptor beta chains below was sequenced from the same sample in a study of Graves' ophthalmopathy and Graves' hyperthyroidism. RNA transcripts were the source from which TCR beta CDR3 regions were amplified. A first-round RT-PCR used HTBI primers, followed by a second-round multiplex PCR. Each CDR3 protein is one row after TCRdb ran MiXCR on the multiplex PCR reads. This sample has 450,000 to 600,000 distinct CDR3 sequences, with under 40% found just once. Sequenced: peripheral blood or thyroid tissue (not recorded which). Receptors were obtained from an adult man with Graves' hyperthyroidism.

This sequence joins TRBV10-1 and TRBJ2-7; the D gene is possibly TRBD1 (6 bases). Per germline, CDR1 WNHNN and CDR2 SYGVQD (reference sequence). Trimming stripped 6 bases from V and 0 bases from J, with 12 bases between. The CDR3 is 14 residues long. CDR3 in amino acids: CASRRQESSYEQYF. The CDR3 DNA sequence: TGCGCCAGCAGAAGACAGGAAAGCTCCTACGAGCAGTACTTC.

The chain carries TRBV29-1 and TRBJ2-2; tentatively, D is TRBD1 (6 bases). The germline V gene has CDR1 SQVTM and CDR2 ANQGSEA. The CDR3 consists of 15 residues. The CDR3 sequence is CSYVVDRFNTGELFF. The CDR3 DNA sequence: TGCAGTTACGTCGTCGACAGGTTTAACACCGGGGAGCTGTTTTTT.

This clonotype was detected ten times or more. This chain joins TRBV10-3 and TRBJ2-7; 7 nucleotides match TRBD1. Germline loops: CDR1 ENHRY, CDR2 SYGVKD. The CDR3 runs to 11 residues. Trimming at V came to 5 bases and at J to 6 bases, leaving 1 base not matched to a gene. CDR3 amino acids: CAISTGVEQYF. CDR3 nucleotide sequence: TGTGCCATCAGTACAGGGGTCGAGCAGTACTTC.

This chain uses TRBV5-1 with TRBJ2-7; D remains ambiguous. The CDR3 contains 14 residues. Germline V gives CDR1 SGHRS, CDR2 YFSETQ. Trimming left V 0 bases short and J 7 bases short, with 14 bases between. CDR3 sequence reads: CASSLAGMRLEQYF. The CDR3 nucleotides read TGCGCCAGCAGCTTGGCGGGCATGCGCCTTGAGCAGTACTTC. The full variable domain, with the rest looked up from reference TRBV5-1 and TRBJ2-7, is KAGVTQTPRYLIKTRGQQVTLSCSPISGHRSVSWYQQTPGQGLQFLFEYFSETQRNKGNFPGRFSGRQFSNSRSEMNVSTLELGDSALYLCASSLAGMRLEQYFGPGTRLTVT.

In regard to this clonotype: Germline is not matched at one junction end, which may reflect a read error. The chain is built from TRBV10-3 and TRBJ1-6, with D maybe TRBD1 (6 bases). The length of the CDR3 is 15 residues. Germline CDR1 ENHRY, CDR2 SYGVKD. The CDR3 DNA reads TGTGCCAGCAGTAGAACAGGGACCCCGAATTCACCCCTCCACTTT. This encodes CASSRTGTPNSPLHF.

This sequence joins TRBV9 and TRBJ2-6; possibly TRBD1 or TRBD2 for D (6 bases each). Between the trimmed V and J ends, which lost 4 bases and 0 bases, there was a span of 17 bases. Germline-derived CDR1 and CDR2 are SGDLS and YYNGEE. The CDR3 covers 18 residues. The CDR3 protein is CASSPLGGGSSGANVLTF. For the CDR3, the DNA is TGTGCCAGCAGCCCCCTCGGGGGCGGTAGCTCTGGGGCCAACGTCCTGACTTTC.

This chain joins TRBV20-1 and TRBJ1-4, with 9 bases aligning to TRBD1. The CDR3 length is 17 residues. CDR1 and CDR2 (germline): DFQATT, SNEGSKA (reference sequence). The trim removed 2 bases at V and 7 bases at J, leaving 14 bases unmatched. CDR3: CSARRDRASVSLEKLFF. The CDR3 nucleotides read TGCAGTGCTAGACGGGACAGGGCATCAGTGAGTCTTGAAAAACTGTTTTTT.

This clonotype was counted only a few times. The chain couples TRBV19 to TRBJ1-5, with D perhaps matching TRBD1 (6 bases). CDR3 size: 17 residues. V gave up 3 bases and J gave up 0 bases, with 15 bases separating them. CDR1 LNHDA and CDR2 SQIVND come from the germline V gene (reference sequence). The CDR3 region is CASSIVGGADSNQPQHF. In DNA, the CDR3 is TGTGCCAGTAGTATCGTGGGGGGCGCGGATAGCAATCAGCCCCAGCATTTT.

This clonotype appeared many times. This chain's CDR3 is CSVADPGHSSYEQYF. The CDR3 DNA follows: TGCAGCGTTGCGGACCCGGGACACAGCTCCTACGAGCAGTACTTC. The chain joins TRBV29-1 to TRBJ2-7; possibly TRBD1 for D (6 bases). The germline V gene has CDR1 SQVTM and CDR2 ANQGSEA. The ends were cut back, 4 bases at V and 0 bases at J, with 16 bases in the middle. The CDR3 sequence is 15 residues long.

The table lists this clonotype with many counts. The V call is TRBV29-1, the J call TRBJ1-3; maybe TRBD1 (5 bases). CDR3 length equals 14 residues. V lost 0 bases and J lost 4, with 10 bases in between. Looked up from germline, CDR1 is SQVTM and CDR2 is ANQGSEA. In DNA, the CDR3 is TGCAGCGTTGAAGATCCGGGACGGGGAAACACCATATATTTT. Its translation is CSVEDPGRGNTIYF.

This clonotype was seen ten or more times. The genes are TRBV12-3 or TRBV12-4 and TRBJ2-5; D tentatively reads TRBD1 or TRBD2 (5 bases each). V was cut by 5 bases and J by 3 bases, with 19 bases left in between. The CDR3 is 16 residues long. For the CDR3, the DNA is TGTGCCAGCAGTCCTCTCCCCGGGACGGAAAAAGAGACCCAGTACTTC. It codes for CASSPLPGTEKETQYF.

This clonotype was seen a few times. A much larger clone differs from this one at a single base, so this may be a read error. The genes are TRBV29-1 and TRBJ1-2; no clear D gene. V lost 6 bases to trimming and J lost 4 bases, with 15 bases between them. CDR1 and CDR2 from the germline V gene are SQVTM and ANQGSEA. The CDR3 contains 13 residues. The CDR3 loop reads CSVGASNPYGYTF. As DNA, the CDR3 is TGCAGCGTAGGCGCATCAAACCCCTATGGCTACACCTTC.

This clonotype came up many times. The gene calls are TRBV28 and TRBJ1-2; unclear D gene. Germline lookup yields CDR1 MDHEN and CDR2 SYDVKM. V was pared by 6 bases and J by 2 bases, with 13 bases between. This CDR3 is built from 14 residues. CDR3 sequence: CASRVDAGNYGYTF. In DNA, the CDR3 is TGTGCCAGCAGGGTGGATGCAGGAAACTATGGCTACACCTTC.

This clonotype was found many times. The chain carries TRBV5-1 and TRBJ2-5; tentative D call: TRBD1 (6 bases). V was pared by 4 bases and J by 7 bases, with 17 bases between. CDR3 length equals 14 residues. CDR1 and CDR2 from the germline V gene are SGHRS and YFSETQ. As DNA, the CDR3 is TGCGCCAGCAGCGTTGCTCAGGGGATTGGGACCCAGTACTTC. Translation gives CASSVAQGIGTQYF. The entire variable domain, with the rest obtained from reference TRBV5-1 and TRBJ2-5, is as follows: KAGVTQTPRYLIKTRGQQVTLSCSPISGHRSVSWYQQTPGQGLQFLFEYFSETQRNKGNFPGRFSGRQFSNSRSEMNVSTLELGDSALYLCASSVAQGIGTQYFGPGTRLLVL.

The chain has TRBV3-1 and TRBJ2-2, with D maybe TRBD1 (6 bases). V was cut by 4 bases and J by 11 bases, with 14 bases left in between. Germline V gene sequence: CDR1 LGHDT, CDR2 YNNKEL (reference sequence). This CDR3 has 13 residues. The CDR3, as DNA: TGTGCCAGCAGCCTACGAGGGGGTGGAGAGCTGTTTTTT. This encodes CASSLRGGGELFF.

The rearrangement uses TRBV29-1 and TRBJ1-1; a weak D match, TRBD1 (5 bases). Trimming removed 4 bases from V and 0 bases from J, with 15 bases in between. Germline V lookup: CDR1 SQVTM, CDR2 ANQGSEA. The CDR3 runs 15 residues. The CDR3 DNA reads TGCAGCGTTGTCATAGGGGCAGTGATGAACACTGAAGCTTTCTTT. Its protein product is CSVVIGAVMNTEAFF.

V is TRBV27 and J is TRBJ1-1, with D possibly TRBD1 on 6 matching bases. Trimming cost V 6 bases and J 0 bases, with 17 bases left between them. Per germline, CDR1 MNHEY and CDR2 SMNVEV (reference sequence). This CDR3 region has 16 residues. The CDR3: CASRRPGQSMNTEAFF. The CDR3 nucleotides read TGTGCCAGCAGACGACCAGGACAGTCGATGAACACTGAAGCTTTCTTT.

The rearrangement uses TRBV7-9 and TRBJ2-5, with TRBD2 identical over 13 bases. Unmatched junction bases numbered 5, after V lost 5 bases and J lost 2 bases. The CDR3 totals 16 residues. The V gene's germline CDR1 is SEHNR and CDR2 FQNEAQ (reference sequence). The CDR3 DNA is TGTGCCAGCAGCCTCGGGACTAGCGGGATTCAAGAGACCCAGTACTTC. It codes for CASSLGTSGIQETQYF.

The V and J genes are TRBV7-2 and TRBJ2-7; a possible D gene is TRBD1 (8 bases). V shed 3 bases and J shed 2 bases, with 17 bases lying between them. Germline V gene data show CDR1 as SGHTA and CDR2 as FQGNSA. CDR3 size: 16 residues. Here the CDR3 reads CASSFRDRTRPYEQYF. The CDR3 bases are TGTGCCAGCAGCTTCCGGGACAGGACTAGACCCTACGAGCAGTACTTC.

CDR3 residues: CASSASDRAWGYTF. The CDR3 DNA follows: TGTGCCAGCAGTGCTAGTGACAGGGCCTGGGGCTACACCTTC. V gene TRBV2 combines with J gene TRBJ1-2, with TRBD1 matching 7 bases. CDR3 length: 14 residues. V was clipped by 4 bases and J by 8 bases; unmatched bases: 10. Germline CDR1 SNHLY, CDR2 FYNNEI.